These 14 T cell receptor beta chains share one sample of origin, sequenced in a study of T-cell memory formation after mild COVID-19. One entry per CDR3 protein, called by TCRdb with MiXCR from the 5' RACE reads. The sample has a few hundred thousand distinct CDR3 sequences, roughly 15% seen once; the top ten hold about 22%. Input material: PBMCs or a T cell subset sorted from them (not recorded which). The receptors were sampled from a man aged 18 to 29 who had mild COVID-19 (a few samples of this study predate the infection). Cell type and time point are not known.

This clonotype was found a few times. J is TRBJ2-2 and V is TRBV5-1, with 13 positions matching TRBD2. The CDR3 totals 18 residues. Germline loops: CDR1 SGHRS, CDR2 YFSETQ. J gave up 4 bases and V 3 bases, and 9 bases lay outside the gene matches. In nucleotides, the CDR3 is TGCGCCAGCAGCTCCCGACTAGCGGGGGGTACCTTCACCGGGGAGCTGTTTTTT. Translation gives CASSSRLAGGTFTGELFF.

Regarding this clonotype: Sequence at one end of the junction differs from germline and may be a read error. The chain combines TRBV12-3 or TRBV12-4 with TRBJ2-3; tentative D call: TRBD1 (5 bases). This CDR3 contains 14 residues. CDR3: CASRLGPGTDTQYF. The CDR3 region has the DNA TGTGCCAGCAGATTAGGGCCAGGGACAGATACGCAGTATTTT.

The chain is built from TRBV24-1 and TRBJ2-1; a possible D gene is TRBD1 (5 bases). Germline assignment: CDR1 KGHDR and CDR2 SFDVKD. Deletions cut 3 bases from V and 5 bases from J, with 10 bases between. This CDR3 has 14 amino acids. The CDR3 spells CATSDKQGDNEQFF. CDR3 bases: TGTGCCACCAGTGATAAGCAGGGCGACAATGAGCAGTTCTTC.

The table lists this clonotype with a few counts. The CDR3 loop reads CASSFQSEIPNYGYTF. As DNA, the CDR3 is TGCGCCAGCAGCTTTCAGTCGGAGATTCCTAACTATGGCTACACCTTC. The chain carries TRBV5-1 and TRBJ1-2; D unclear. The CDR3 length is 16 residues. V lost 2 bases, J lost 0 bases, and 14 bases lay in between. Germline-derived CDR1 and CDR2 are SGHRS and YFSETQ. Supplemented by reference TRBV5-1 and TRBJ1-2, the full variable domain reads KAGVTQTPRYLIKTRGQQVTLSCSPISGHRSVSWYQQTPGQGLQFLFEYFSETQRNKGNFPGRFSGRQFSNSRSEMNVSTLELGDSALYLCASSFQSEIPNYGYTFGSGTRLTVV.

The chain recombines TRBV9 with TRBJ2-3, with 9 bases matching TRBD2. The length of the CDR3 is 16 residues. Germline assignment: CDR1 SGDLS and CDR2 YYNGEE. V was pared by 3 bases and J by 0 bases, with 5 bases of the junction left unmatched. CDR3 sequence: CASSAGLAMSTDTQYF. The CDR3, as DNA: TGTGCCAGCAGCGCGGGACTAGCTATGAGCACAGATACGCAGTATTTT.

The J gene is TRBJ2-7, the V gene TRBV5-1; a possible D gene is TRBD1 (6 bases). V was cut by 4 bases and J by 5 bases, with 16 bases left in between. CDR3 size: 14 residues. Looked up from germline, CDR1 is SGHRS and CDR2 is YFSETQ. The CDR3 protein is CASSRTGLVDEQYF. As DNA, the CDR3 is TGCGCCAGCAGCCGTACAGGGCTCGTAGACGAGCAGTACTTC.

The chain links TRBV7-9 to TRBJ1-1; D is undetermined. In germline, CDR1 is SEHNR, CDR2 FQNEAQ (reference sequence). V lost 5 bases to trimming and J lost 0 bases, with 10 bases between them. The length of the CDR3 is 14 residues. The CDR3 DNA is TGTGCCAGCAGCCTCGCGGTCCTGAACACTGAAGCTTTCTTT. Translating it yields CASSLAVLNTEAFF.

V usage is TRBV29-1 and J usage is TRBJ2-7; TRBD2 matches 8 bases. V lost 7 bases and J lost 4; bases outside the gene matches: 3. This CDR3 is 11 amino acids long. Germline V gives CDR1 SQVTM, CDR2 ANQGSEA. The CDR3 DNA reads as TGCAGCGCCACGGGGGGGTACGAGCAGTACTTC. Protein: CSATGGYEQYF.

The V call is TRBV6-4, the J call TRBJ2-1; D uncertain. CDR1 is MRHNA, CDR2 SNTAGT, per germline. The CDR3 totals 14 residues. V lost 8 bases, J lost 3 bases, and 14 bases lay in between. CDR3 amino acids: CASQLTPGYNEQFF. The CDR3 DNA is TGTGCCAGCCAGCTAACCCCCGGCTACAATGAGCAGTTCTTC.

The chain employs TRBV19 and TRBJ2-7; TRBD1 matches at 7 bases. The trim removed 3 bases at V and 6 bases at J, leaving 2 bases unmatched. This CDR3 is built from 12 residues. Per germline, CDR1 LNHDA and CDR2 SQIVND (reference sequence). In DNA, the CDR3 is TGTGCCAGTAGTATCGACAGGGTCGAGCAGTACTTC. This translates into CASSIDRVEQYF.

The rearrangement uses TRBV24-1 and TRBJ2-3; D could derive from TRBD1 or TRBD2 (7 bases each). Germline CDR1 KGHDR, CDR2 SFDVKD. The CDR3 is made up of 15 amino acids. The germline V and J ends were trimmed by 9 bases and 1 base, with 16 bases remaining between them. For the CDR3, the DNA is TGTGCCACCTCCCACGGGGGGACAGGCACAGATACGCAGTATTTT. It encodes CATSHGGTGTDTQYF.

This clonotype was seen more than once but under ten times. The V call is TRBV5-1, the J call TRBJ2-5; the D gene is possibly TRBD1 (6 bases). In germline, CDR1 is SGHRS, CDR2 YFSETQ. Trimming took off 3 bases at V and 1 base at J, with 13 bases between the two ends. This CDR3 contains 15 residues. CDR3 DNA sequence: TGCGCCAGCAGCTCAGGGGAAGGAGGCCAAGAGACCCAGTACTTC. Protein sequence: CASSSGEGGQETQYF. The whole variable domain, remainder taken from reference TRBV5-1 and TRBJ2-5, is KAGVTQTPRYLIKTRGQQVTLSCSPISGHRSVSWYQQTPGQGLQFLFEYFSETQRNKGNFPGRFSGRQFSNSRSEMNVSTLELGDSALYLCASSSGEGGQETQYFGPGTRLLVL.

V is TRBV27 and J is TRBJ2-1, with a weak D call TRBD2 (7 bases). Germline V gene sequence: CDR1 MNHEY, CDR2 SMNVEV (reference sequence). Trimming left V 0 bases short and J 9 bases short, with 12 bases between. CDR3 length equals 14 residues. CDR3 in DNA: TGTGCCAGCAGTTTATCAGGGGGGGGGCTTGAGCAGTTCTTC. Translating it yields CASSLSGGGLEQFF.

V gene TRBV5-1 combines with J gene TRBJ2-3, with D possibly TRBD2 on 7 matching bases. CDR1 and CDR2 (germline): SGHRS, YFSETQ. The CDR3 length is 15 residues. V dropped 6 bases and J dropped 5 bases, with 19 bases sitting between them. The CDR3 loop is CASNRGGAERDTQYF. The DNA for the CDR3 is TGCGCCAGCAACCGAGGGGGGGCCGAGCGAGATACGCAGTATTTT.